This entry is about one TCR beta chain. Its matching antigen is unknown. This CDR3 spans 17 amino acids. Germline loops: CDR1 SGHTA, CDR2 FQGNSA. V lost 4 bases, J lost 0 bases, and 10 bases stayed unmatched. Both 60 Vbeta primers and 13 Jbeta primers went into the PCR. How the authors handled the data: Per a later analysis, the number of unique TCR beta chains was some 75 million, of which some 9.9 million were shared. Repertoires were generated with immunoSEQ multiplex PCR, while TCRdb's copy carries only in-frame clones and drops some. The V and J calls and clone size are taken from that table; D and trimming were inferred from the DNA. The table records 150,000 to 200,000 clones, roughly four fifths of them present only once. The data derive from a study of cytomegalovirus exposure and HLA in healthy donors. The overall study: Tens of millions of unique TCRs, all from HLA-typed donors, were included in an early release of the data. Of the donors genotyped, several hundred in all, 65% to 90% fell in the Caucasian-associated ancestry cluster. Study conclusions and caveats: According to a later analysis, donors in an Asian-associated ancestry cluster reportedly had fewer N-insertions than the roughly 670-donor mean.

The sequence came from a man aged 50-59 years in good health and CMV-seronegative. J is TRBJ1-1 and V is TRBV7-2; TRBD1 aligns across 8 bases. Specimen: PBMCs. Written as DNA, the CDR3 is TGTGCCAGCAGCTCCTTGGACAGGGCCCCAATGAACACTGAAGCTTTCTTT. Its translation: CASSSLDRAPMNTEAFF.